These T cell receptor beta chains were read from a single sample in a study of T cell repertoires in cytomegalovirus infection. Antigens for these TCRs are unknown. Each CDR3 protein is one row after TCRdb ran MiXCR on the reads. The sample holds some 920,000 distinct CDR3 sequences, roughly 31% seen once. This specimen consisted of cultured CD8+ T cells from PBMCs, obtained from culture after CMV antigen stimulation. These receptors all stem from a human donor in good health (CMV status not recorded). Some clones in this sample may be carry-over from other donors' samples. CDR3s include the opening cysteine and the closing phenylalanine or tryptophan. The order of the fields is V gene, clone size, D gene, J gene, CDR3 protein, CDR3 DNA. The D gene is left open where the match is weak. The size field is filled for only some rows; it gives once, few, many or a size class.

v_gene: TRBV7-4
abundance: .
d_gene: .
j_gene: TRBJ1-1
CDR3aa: CANSPIPNTEAFF
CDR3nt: TGTGCCAACAGTCCGATCCCGAACACTGAAGCTTTCTTT

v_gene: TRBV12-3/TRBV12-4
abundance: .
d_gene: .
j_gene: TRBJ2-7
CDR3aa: CASSLAPGTQAEQYF
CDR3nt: TGTGCCAGCAGTTTAGCGCCGGGGACACAGGCCGAGCAGTACTTC

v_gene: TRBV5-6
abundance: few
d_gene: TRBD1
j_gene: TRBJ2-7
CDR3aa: CASSFGTGKEQYF
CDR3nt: TGTGCCAGCAGCTTCGGGACAGGGAAGGAGCAGTACTTC

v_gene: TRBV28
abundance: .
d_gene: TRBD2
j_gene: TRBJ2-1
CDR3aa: CASSLIGGAVDEQFF
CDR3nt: TGTGCCAGCAGTTTAATCGGGGGGGCCGTCGATGAGCAGTTCTTC

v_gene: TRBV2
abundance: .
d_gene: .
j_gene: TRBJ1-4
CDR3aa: CASSTDRSNEKLFF
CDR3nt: TGTGCCAGCAGTACCGACAGATCTAATGAAAAACTGTTTTTT

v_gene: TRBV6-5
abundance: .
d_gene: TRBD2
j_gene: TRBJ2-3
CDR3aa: CASSPRFGGEKDTQYF
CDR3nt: TGTGCCAGCAGCCCGAGGTTCGGGGGGGAGAAAGATACGCAGTATTTT

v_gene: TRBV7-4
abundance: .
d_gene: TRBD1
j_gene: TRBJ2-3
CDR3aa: CASSSGDRVRHTDTQYF
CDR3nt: TGTGCCAGCAGCTCAGGGGACAGGGTGAGACACACAGATACGCAGTATTTT

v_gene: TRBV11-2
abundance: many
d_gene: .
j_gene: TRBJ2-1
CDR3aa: CASSFGTGSSYNEQFF
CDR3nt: TGTGCCAGCAGCTTCGGGACCGGGAGCTCCTACAATGAGCAGTTCTTC

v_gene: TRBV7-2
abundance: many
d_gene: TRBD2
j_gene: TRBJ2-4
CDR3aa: CASSPATSGGMMNIQYF
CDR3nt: TGTGCCAGCAGCCCAGCTACTAGCGGGGGGATGATGAACATTCAGTACTTC

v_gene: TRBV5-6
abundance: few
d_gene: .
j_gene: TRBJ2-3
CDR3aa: CASSFPSFPDTQYF
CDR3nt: TGTGCCAGCAGCTTCCCTAGCTTCCCAGATACGCAGTATTTT

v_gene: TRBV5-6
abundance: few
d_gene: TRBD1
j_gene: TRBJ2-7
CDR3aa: CASSLGWTGPQYF
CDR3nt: TGTGCCAGCAGCTTGGGGTGGACAGGGCCGCAGTACTTC

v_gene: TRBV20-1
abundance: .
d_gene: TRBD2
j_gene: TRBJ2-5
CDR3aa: CSARDIAGGPMKTQYF
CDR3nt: TGCAGTGCTAGAGATATAGCGGGGGGGCCAATGAAGACCCAGTACTTC

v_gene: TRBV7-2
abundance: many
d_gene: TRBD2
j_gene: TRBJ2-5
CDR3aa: CASSLVGGLAGLQETQYF
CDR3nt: TGTGCCAGCAGCTTAGTAGGGGGACTAGCGGGGTTACAAGAGACCCAGTACTTC

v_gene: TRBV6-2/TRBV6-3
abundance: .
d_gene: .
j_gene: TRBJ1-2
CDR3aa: CASSYQGIGYTF
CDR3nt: TGTGCCAGCAGTTATCAGGGCATCGGGTACACCTTC

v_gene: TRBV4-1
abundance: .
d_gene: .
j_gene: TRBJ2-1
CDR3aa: CANSPLSITGEYNEQFF
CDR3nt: TGCGCCAACAGCCCCTTAAGTATAACGGGGGAGTACAATGAGCAGTTCTTC

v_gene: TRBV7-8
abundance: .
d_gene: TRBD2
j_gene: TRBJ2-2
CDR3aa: CASSFWGGLIIGELFF
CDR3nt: TGTGCCAGCAGCTTCTGGGGGGGTCTAATCATCGGGGAGCTGTTTTTT

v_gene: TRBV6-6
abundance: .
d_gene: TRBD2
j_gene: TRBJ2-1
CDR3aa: CANSYRTSGGNEQFF
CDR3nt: TGTGCCAACAGTTACAGGACTAGCGGTGGGAATGAGCAGTTCTTC

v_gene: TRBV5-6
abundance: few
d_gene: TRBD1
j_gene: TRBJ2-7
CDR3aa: CASSYLTGNEQYF
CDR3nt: TGTGCCAGCAGCTACTTGACAGGGAACGAGCAGTACTTC

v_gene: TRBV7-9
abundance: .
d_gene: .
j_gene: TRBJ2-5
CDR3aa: CASSLGREAEQETQYF
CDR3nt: TGTGCCAGCAGCTTAGGAAGGGAAGCGGAGCAAGAGACCCAGTACTTC

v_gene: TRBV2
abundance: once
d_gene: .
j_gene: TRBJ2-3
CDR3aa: CASSEAGNPTDTQYF
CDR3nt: TGTGCCAGCAGTGAAGCAGGGAATCCCACAGATACGCAGTATTTT

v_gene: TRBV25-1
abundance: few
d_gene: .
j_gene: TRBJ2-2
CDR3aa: CASSESTGHTGELFF
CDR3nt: TGTGCCAGCAGTGAATCGACAGGACACACCGGGGAGCTGTTTTTT

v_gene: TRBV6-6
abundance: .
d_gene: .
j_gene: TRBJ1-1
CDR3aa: CASSKFDRKDMNTEAFF
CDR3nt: TGTGCCAGCAGCAAGTTCGACCGAAAAGACATGAACACTGAAGCTTTCTTT

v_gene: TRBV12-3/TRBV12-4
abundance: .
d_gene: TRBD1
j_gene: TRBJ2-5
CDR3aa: CASSYAGGAGETQYF
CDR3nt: TGTGCCAGCAGCTATGCAGGGGGCGCAGGGGAGACCCAGTACTTC

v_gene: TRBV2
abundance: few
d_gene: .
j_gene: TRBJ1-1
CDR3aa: CASSVDRRLNTEAFF
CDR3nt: TGTGCCAGCAGCGTAGACAGGAGATTGAACACTGAAGCTTTCTTT

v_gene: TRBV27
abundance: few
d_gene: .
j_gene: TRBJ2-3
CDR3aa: CASSLRGAGATDTQYF
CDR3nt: TGTGCCAGCAGTTTACGGGGGGCAGGTGCCACAGATACGCAGTATTTT

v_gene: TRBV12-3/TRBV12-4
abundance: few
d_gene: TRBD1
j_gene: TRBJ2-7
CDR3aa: CASSLGTGDPYEQYF
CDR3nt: TGTGCCAGCAGTTTAGGGACAGGTGATCCCTACGAGCAGTACTTC

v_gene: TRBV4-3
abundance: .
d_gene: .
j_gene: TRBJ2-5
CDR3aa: CASSPDTGVGQYF
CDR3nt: TGCGCCAGCAGCCCCGACACTGGGGTTGGCCAGTACTTC

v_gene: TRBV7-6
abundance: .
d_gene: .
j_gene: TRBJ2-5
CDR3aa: CASSLLAAPGTQYF
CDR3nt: TGTGCCAGCAGCTTATTGGCGGCCCCCGGGACCCAGTACTTC

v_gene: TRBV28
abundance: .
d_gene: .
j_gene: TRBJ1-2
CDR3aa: CASSSDIIRDGYTF
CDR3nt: TGTGCCAGCAGTTCCGACATTATCCGGGATGGCTACACCTTC

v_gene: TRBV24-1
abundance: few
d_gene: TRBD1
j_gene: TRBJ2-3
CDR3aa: CATRGSDRGRTDTQYF
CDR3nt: TGTGCCACTAGAGGTTCAGACAGGGGGCGAACAGATACGCAGTATTTT

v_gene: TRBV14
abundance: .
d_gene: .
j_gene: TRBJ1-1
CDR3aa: CASSQEVAWDTEAFF
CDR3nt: TGTGCCAGCAGCCAAGAGGTGGCCTGGGACACTGAAGCTTTCTTT

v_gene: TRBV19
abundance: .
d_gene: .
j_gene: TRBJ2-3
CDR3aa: CASSITRGPSTDTQYF
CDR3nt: TGTGCCAGTAGTATAACCAGGGGTCCTAGCACAGATACGCAGTATTTT

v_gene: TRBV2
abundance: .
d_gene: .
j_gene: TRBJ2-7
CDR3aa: CGSIRGEQYF
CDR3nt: TGTGGTAGCATCCGGGGGGAGCAGTACTTC

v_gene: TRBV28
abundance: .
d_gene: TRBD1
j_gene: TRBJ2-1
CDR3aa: CASSLSLHPGTGDYNEQFF
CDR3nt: TGTGCCAGCAGTTTATCCCTACATCCCGGGACAGGAGACTACAATGAGCAGTTCTTC

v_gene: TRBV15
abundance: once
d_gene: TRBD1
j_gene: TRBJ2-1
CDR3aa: CATSPSKGANEQFF
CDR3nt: TGTGCCACCAGCCCGAGCAAGGGGGCGAATGAGCAGTTCTTC

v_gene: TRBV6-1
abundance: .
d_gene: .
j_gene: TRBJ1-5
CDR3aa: CASSEADRRNQPQHF
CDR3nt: TGTGCCAGCAGTGAAGCTGACAGGAGAAATCAGCCCCAGCATTTT

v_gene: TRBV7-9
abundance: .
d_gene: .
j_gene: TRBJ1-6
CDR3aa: CASSLPGHYNSPLHF
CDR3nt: TGTGCCAGCAGCTTACCGGGACATTATAATTCACCCCTCCACTTT

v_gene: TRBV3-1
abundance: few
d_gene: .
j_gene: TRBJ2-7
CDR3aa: CASSQGTVLYEQYF
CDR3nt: TGTGCCAGCAGCCAGGGAACAGTCCTCTACGAGCAGTACTTC

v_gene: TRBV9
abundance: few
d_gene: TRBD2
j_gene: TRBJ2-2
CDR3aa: CASSAGLGLAGAMNTGELFF
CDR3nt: TGTGCCAGCAGCGCGGGGTTAGGGCTAGCGGGGGCTATGAACACCGGGGAGCTGTTTTTT

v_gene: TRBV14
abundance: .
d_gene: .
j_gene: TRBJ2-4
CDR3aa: CASSHYDKNIQYF
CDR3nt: TGTGCCAGCAGCCACTACGACAAAAACATTCAGTACTTC

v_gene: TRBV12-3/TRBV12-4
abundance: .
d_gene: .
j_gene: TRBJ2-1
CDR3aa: CASSRDIYEQFF
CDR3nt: TGTGCCAGCAGTAGGGACATCTATGAGCAGTTCTTC

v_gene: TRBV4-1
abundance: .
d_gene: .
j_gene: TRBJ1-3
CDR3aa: CASSQVGVVNTIYF
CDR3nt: TGCGCCAGCAGCCAAGTCGGGGTTGTAAACACCATATATTTT

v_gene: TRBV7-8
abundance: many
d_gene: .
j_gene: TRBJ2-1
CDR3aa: CASSSGRFLGNEQFF
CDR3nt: TGTGCCAGCAGCTCGGGGCGGTTCTTGGGGAATGAGCAGTTCTTC

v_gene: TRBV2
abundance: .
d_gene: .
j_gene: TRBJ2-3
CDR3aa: CASSGTLQYLRTDTQYF
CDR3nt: TGTGCCAGCAGTGGGACCTTGCAGTACTTACGCACAGATACGCAGTATTTT

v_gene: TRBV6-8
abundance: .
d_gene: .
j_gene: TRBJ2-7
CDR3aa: CASSYDRPPGYEQYF
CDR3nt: TGTGCCAGCAGTTACGACAGGCCCCCCGGCTACGAGCAGTACTTC

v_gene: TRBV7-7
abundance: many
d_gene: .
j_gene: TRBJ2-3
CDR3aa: CASSQSAGTDTQYF
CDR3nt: TGTGCTAGCAGCCAAAGTGCAGGCACAGATACGCAGTATTTT

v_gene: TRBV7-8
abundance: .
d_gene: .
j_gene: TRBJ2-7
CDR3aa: CANSLEVRPSYEQYF
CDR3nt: TGTGCCAACAGCTTAGAAGTCAGGCCATCCTACGAGCAGTACTTC

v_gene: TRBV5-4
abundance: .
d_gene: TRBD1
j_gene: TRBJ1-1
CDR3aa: CASSLDRGYTEAFF
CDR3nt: TGTGCCAGCAGCTTGGACAGGGGTTACACTGAAGCTTTCTTT